This T cell receptor (beta chain) originates from a study of blood T cell repertoires in COVID-19. Study-level background: The samples span acute and convalescent COVID-19 from the United States, Italy and Spain.

There are 11 residues in the CDR3. Germline V gives CDR1 DFQATT, CDR2 SNEGSKA (reference sequence). The germline V and J ends were trimmed by 6 bases and 3 bases, with 8 bases remaining between them. Repertoires were generated with immunoSEQ multiplex PCR, while TCRdb's copy carries only in-frame clones and drops some. Found here are about 60,000 clones, around 82% of them singletons; the top ten hold 5% to 8%. A single count supports this clone. The sequenced sample was peripheral blood. J is TRBJ1-2 and V is TRBV20-1; D might be TRBD1 (6 bases). This clonotype originated in a man in his sixties with acute or convalescent COVID-19. The CDR3 coding sequence is TGCAGTGCCAGACAGGACTATGGCTACACCTTC. Encoded protein: CSARQDYGYTF.